These T cell receptor beta chains were read from a single sample in a study of Graves' ophthalmopathy and Graves' hyperthyroidism. Each CDR3 protein gets one entry after TCRdb re-called the multiplex PCR reads with MiXCR. Here the sample spans fewer than 650,000 distinct CDR3 sequences, roughly 20% being singletons. Material for sequencing was peripheral blood. These receptors all stem from a woman aged 18-35 years with stable Graves' hyperthyroidism. Some clones in this sample may be carry-over from other donors' samples. The CDR3 runs from the conserved cysteine through the conserved F or W. Fields, in order: J gene, D gene, V gene, clone size, CDR3 protein, CDR3 DNA. The D gene is left open where the match is weak. Expanded clones are given a class, and other clones once, few, many or no size at all.

TRBJ2-5,TRBD1,TRBV28,NA,CASSPYPRQGRETQYF,TGTGCCAGCAGTCCCTATCCCAGACAGGGTAGAGAGACCCAGTACTTC
TRBJ1-5,TRBD1,TRBV5-6,many,CASSPRGLGFNQPQHF,TGTGCCAGCAGCCCGAGGGGGCTTGGATTCAATCAGCCCCAGCATTTT
TRBJ1-1,NA,TRBV12-3/TRBV12-4,few,CASTLYTEAFF,TGTGCCAGCACTCTGTACACTGAAGCTTTCTTT
TRBJ1-2,NA,TRBV28,NA,CASSWRKAYGYTF,TGTGCCAGCAGTTGGAGGAAGGCCTATGGCTACACCTTC
TRBJ1-2,TRBD1,TRBV7-2,many,CASSFGTADGYTF,TGTGCCAGCAGCTTTGGGACAGCCGATGGCTACACCTTC
TRBJ1-1,NA,TRBV28,NA,CASRLYQADTEAFF,TGTGCCAGCAGACTCTACCAGGCAGACACTGAAGCTTTCTTT
TRBJ2-4,NA,TRBV11-2,many,CASSLVTKNIQYF,TGTGCCAGCAGCTTAGTCACCAAAAACATTCAGTACTTC
TRBJ2-7,TRBD2,TRBV7-9,many,CASSSSGSLDEQYF,TGTGCCAGCAGCTCTAGCGGGAGTCTCGACGAGCAGTACTTC
TRBJ2-5,TRBD1,TRBV24-1,many,CATSDLGQGLETQYF,TGTGCCACCAGTGATCTTGGACAGGGATTGGAGACCCAGTACTTC
TRBJ2-7,TRBD1,TRBV6-5,many,CASSYSGTGVIEQYF,TGTGCCAGCAGTTACTCCGGGACAGGGGTGATCGAGCAGTACTTC
TRBJ2-2,NA,TRBV12-3/TRBV12-4,NA,CASTAVHTGELFF,TGTGCCAGCACGGCAGTACACACCGGGGAGCTGTTTTTT
TRBJ2-7,NA,TRBV6-5,many,CASRTGRSYEQYF,TGTGCCAGCAGAACAGGGAGGTCCTACGAGCAGTACTTC
TRBJ2-4,NA,TRBV6-1,few,CASSETSAGNIKYF,TGTGCCAGCAGTGAAACCTCGGCAGGAAACATTAAGTACTTC
TRBJ2-7,NA,TRBV2,many,CASSVSPSYEQYF,TGTGCCAGCAGTGTTAGCCCTTCCTACGAGCAGTACTTC
TRBJ1-2,TRBD1,TRBV12-3/TRBV12-4,NA,CAGSSTGAGGYTF,TGTGCCGGCAGTTCCACAGGGGCTGGAGGCTACACCTTC
TRBJ1-5,NA,TRBV12-3/TRBV12-4,many,CASSLRGAGQPQHF,TGTGCCAGCAGCCTGCGCGGGGCCGGACAGCCCCAGCATTTT
TRBJ2-2,NA,TRBV6-1,many,CASSLPGINTGELFF,TGTGCCAGCAGTCTCCCCGGGATAAACACCGGGGAGCTGTTTTTT
TRBJ2-7,NA,TRBV5-1,few,CASSLAASSGEQYF,TGCGCCAGCAGCTTGGCCGCATCGTCGGGGGAGCAGTACTTC
TRBJ2-7,NA,TRBV28,many,CASSLYRGTYEQYF,TGTGCCAGCAGTTTATACCGGGGTACCTACGAGCAGTACTTC
TRBJ2-5,NA,TRBV28,many,CASRGGHAVETQYF,TGTGCCAGTCGGGGCGGGCATGCTGTTGAGACCCAGTACTTC
TRBJ2-7,NA,TRBV28,many,CASSLWLASSYEQYF,TGTGCCAGCAGTTTATGGCTAGCGAGCTCCTACGAGCAGTACTTC
TRBJ2-7,NA,TRBV11-2,many,CASSTGRGLTYEQYF,TGTGCCAGCAGCACCGGCAGGGGATTGACCTACGAGCAGTACTTC
TRBJ1-1,NA,TRBV5-1,NA,CASSWYGNTEAFF,TGCGCCAGCAGCTGGTATGGGAACACTGAAGCTTTCTTT
TRBJ2-5,TRBD2,TRBV6-5,many,CASSYGRTSGRGETQYF,TGTGCCAGCAGTTACGGCCGGACTAGCGGGAGAGGGGAGACCCAGTACTTC
TRBJ2-5,TRBD1,TRBV6-6,many,CASSPILSTGGHSETQYF,TGTGCCAGCAGCCCCATCTTGTCGACAGGGGGTCATTCGGAGACCCAGTACTTC
TRBJ2-3,NA,TRBV2,many,CASSDSASATDTQYF,TGTGCCAGCAGTGATAGTGCTAGCGCTACCGATACGCAGTATTTT
TRBJ1-6,TRBD1,TRBV10-3,many,CAISESRVDRDFWVDSPLHF,TGTGCCATCAGTGAGTCGAGGGTGGACAGGGACTTCTGGGTGGATTCACCCCTCCACTTT
TRBJ2-7,NA,TRBV6-5,many,CASNRAGEQYF,TGTGCCAGCAACAGGGCTGGCGAGCAGTACTTC
TRBJ2-2,NA,TRBV10-1,many,CASRAGTNTGELFF,TGCGCCAGCAGGGCCGGGACCAATACCGGGGAGCTGTTTTTT
TRBJ2-7,TRBD2,TRBV7-8,NA,CASSDRGGGYEQYF,TGTGCCAGCAGCGACCGTGGGGGGGGGTACGAGCAGTACTTC
TRBJ2-5,NA,TRBV3-1,many,CASSQGDRQETQYF,TGTGCCAGCAGCCAGGGTGACAGACAAGAGACCCAGTACTTC
TRBJ2-7,TRBD2,TRBV28,many,CASSFTSARSYEQYF,TGTGCCAGCAGTTTCACTAGCGCCCGCTCCTACGAGCAGTACTTC
TRBJ2-7,NA,TRBV4-1,few,CASSQAIADSYEQYF,TGCGCCAGCAGCCAAGCTATCGCGGACTCCTACGAGCAGTACTTC
TRBJ1-6,NA,TRBV27,many,CASSGIRFYSPLHF,TGTGCCAGCAGTGGCATCAGGTTTTATTCACCCCTCCACTTT
TRBJ2-5,TRBD2,TRBV7-2,NA,CASSPDIGTMQETQYF,TGTGCCAGCAGCCCAGACATCGGGACTATGCAAGAGACCCAGTACTTC
TRBJ2-5,NA,TRBV30,many,CAWSVKVSQETQYF,TGTGCCTGGAGTGTTAAGGTCTCACAAGAGACCCAGTACTTC
TRBJ1-6,NA,TRBV12-3/TRBV12-4,many,CASSRQGMGSPLHF,TGTGCCAGCAGTAGGCAGGGGATGGGTTCACCCCTCCACTTT
TRBJ2-2,TRBD2,TRBV12-3/TRBV12-4,NA,CASSLTSGRAGELFF,TGTGCCAGCAGCCTGACTAGCGGGAGGGCCGGGGAGCTGTTTTTT
TRBJ2-7,NA,TRBV6-1,many,CASRTGLFYEQYF,TGTGCCAGCAGGACGGGACTTTTCTACGAGCAGTACTTC
TRBJ2-7,NA,TRBV7-9,many,CASRDYLSYEQYF,TGTGCCAGCAGGGACTACCTCTCCTACGAGCAGTACTTC
TRBJ1-1,NA,TRBV6-1,NA,CASEIKKGGTEAFF,TGTGCCAGCGAGATAAAAAAGGGGGGCACTGAAGCTTTCTTT
TRBJ1-6,NA,TRBV7-6,many,CASSPIVDTNSPLHF,TGTGCCAGCAGCCCCATAGTCGACACAAATTCACCCCTCCACTTT
TRBJ2-7,TRBD2,TRBV27,many,CASSPHRLAGVGEQYF,TGTGCCAGCAGTCCCCACCGACTAGCGGGAGTAGGAGAGCAGTACTTC
TRBJ1-2,NA,TRBV6-2/TRBV6-3,NA,CASSDIAYGYTF,TGTGCCAGCAGCGACATTGCCTATGGCTACACCTTC
TRBJ2-5,NA,TRBV19,few,CASSGRVFQETQYF,TGTGCCAGTAGTGGCAGGGTATTCCAAGAGACCCAGTACTTC
TRBJ1-1,NA,TRBV4-1,NA,CTSQGPNTEAFF,TGCACCAGCCAGGGCCCGAACACTGAAGCTTTCTTT
TRBJ1-1,NA,TRBV6-2/TRBV6-3,few,CASSSLLVAEAFF,TGTGCCAGCAGTTCCCTCCTTGTTGCTGAAGCTTTCTTT
TRBJ2-2,NA,TRBV11-1,many,CASSQPKGAMNTGELFF,TGTGCCAGCAGCCAACCAAAAGGGGCGATGAACACCGGGGAGCTGTTTTTT